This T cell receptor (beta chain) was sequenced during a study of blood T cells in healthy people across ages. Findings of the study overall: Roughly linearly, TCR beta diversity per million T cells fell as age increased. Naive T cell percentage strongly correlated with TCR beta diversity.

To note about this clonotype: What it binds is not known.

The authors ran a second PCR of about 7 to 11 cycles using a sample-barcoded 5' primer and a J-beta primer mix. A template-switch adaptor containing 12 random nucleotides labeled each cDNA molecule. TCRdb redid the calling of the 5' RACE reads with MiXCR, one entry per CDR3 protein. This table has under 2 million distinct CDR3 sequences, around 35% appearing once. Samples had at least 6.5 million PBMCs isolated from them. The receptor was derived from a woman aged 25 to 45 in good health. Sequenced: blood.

The CDR3 coding sequence is TGCGCCAGCAGCTATGACCCCCCGGACGGGAGCAATCAGCCCCAGCATTTT. Amino acid sequence: CASSYDPPDGSNQPQHF. This chain links TRBV5-1 with TRBJ1-5, with no clear D. The CDR3 is 17 residues long. The germline V gene encodes CDR1 SGHRS and CDR2 YFSETQ. V lost 3 bases to trimming and J lost 1 base, with 17 bases between them.